This TCR beta chain is from a study of blood T cell repertoires in COVID-19. About the research overall: Samples of COVID-19 (acute and convalescent) were obtained from the United States, Italy and Spain. PBMCs, B-cell-depleted T cells, or T cells provided the cDNA or gDNA that made up the material.

Authors' processing steps: From reference gene primer amplification, estimates of nucleated cell counts were derived. Assay: immunoSEQ multiplex PCR; the TCRdb copy retains only in-frame clones and omits some. That table supplies the V and J calls and clone size; D and trimming were determined from the DNA. This table holds about 190,000 clones, 75% to 90% found once. The length of the CDR3 is 12 residues. The junction had 3 bases not matched to a gene; V was cut back by 5 bases and J by 6 bases. Germline V gene lookup returns CDR1 MNHEY and CDR2 SMNVEV (reference sequence). The sequence was collected from a man in his forties with acute or convalescent COVID-19. The sample was peripheral blood. This chain connects TRBV27 to TRBJ2-7; 8 positions match TRBD2. The CDR3 DNA sequence: TGTGCCAGCAGTCCCACTAGCGGCGAGCAGTACTTC. This gives the protein CASSPTSGEQYF.